This TCR beta chain emerged from a study of blood T cell repertoires in COVID-19. Across the study: Material from acute and convalescent COVID-19 was sourced from the United States, Italy and Spain. T cells, B-cell-depleted T cells, or PBMCs provided the cDNA or gDNA that served as material.

In the original processing: The authors estimated nucleated cell counts from reference gene primer amplification. TCRdb's table, derived via immunoSEQ multiplex PCR, lists solely in-frame clones and lacks some. That table is the source of V, J and clone size, and D and trimming were worked out from the DNA. This sample carries some 140,000 clones, roughly 90% of them seen once, and the ten largest clones take about 2%. In germline, CDR1 is MDHEN, CDR2 SYDVKM. The CDR3 has 13 residues. V lost 8 bases and J 1 base, leaving 12 bases between the germline ends. The chain has TRBV28 and TRBJ2-7; tentative D call: TRBD1 (5 bases). The TCR comes from a man between 65 and 79 years old with active COVID-19. Sequenced sample: peripheral blood. CDR3 amino acids: CASVTDSSYEQYF. CDR3 sequence (DNA): TGTGCCAGCGTAACCGACAGTTCCTACGAGCAGTACTTC.